This T cell receptor beta chain was sequenced in a study of shared clonotypes between healthy human individuals. Using immunoSEQ multiplex PCR, the repertoire was profiled, and TCRdb retains in-frame clones only, with some absent. The sample lists about 2 million clones, about 95% occurring once. A word on this clone: The antigen remains undetermined.

The naive CD8 population came from CD45RO-negative cells selected for CCR7, without terminally differentiated effector memory CD45RA+ cells. Study-level points and caveats: Unshared clonotypes carried lower generation probabilities than those common to all four donors.

Losses at the gene ends were 8 bases for V and 5 bases for J; bases not matched to a gene: 10. CDR3 size: 15 residues. The germline gives CDR1 ENHRY, CDR2 SYGVKD. The sample comprised naive CD8+ T cells sorted from blood. This clonotype was sampled from a man between 18 and 35 years old in good health. The chain couples TRBV10-3 to TRBJ2-1; 9 nucleotides match TRBD2. In DNA, the CDR3 is TGTGCCATCTCTAGGGCGGGGGGGCAGAACAATGAGCAGTTCTTC. This translates into CAISRAGGQNNEQFF.